This T cell receptor (beta chain) is from a study of brain T cells in children with intractable seizures. CDR1 and CDR2 from the germline V gene are LGHNA and YNFKEQ. The CDR3 totals 18 residues. The V segment lost 2 bases and the J segment 5 bases; nucleotides outside the gene matches: 7. Method: immunoSEQ multiplex PCR; TCRdb's copy keeps in-frame clones and lacks some. The sample includes some 80,000 clones, 90% to 95% of them seen just once. This specimen was peripheral blood, taken at surgery. V is TRBV4-2 and J is TRBJ2-2, with 14 nucleotides matching TRBD2. This clonotype was obtained from a girl aged 2 to 10 with Rasmussen encephalitis and intractable seizures. The CDR3 spells CASSQFIGTSGRTGELFF. The DNA of the CDR3 is TGTGCCAGCAGCCAATTCATCGGGACTAGCGGGAGAACCGGGGAGCTGTTTTTT.